This TCR beta chain derives from a study of T cells after yellow fever vaccination. This clonotype was observed a few times. Germline V gene data show CDR1 as MDHEN and CDR2 as SYDVKM. Trimming stripped 5 bases from V and 0 bases from J, with 5 bases between. CDR3 length: 14 residues. A single record per CDR3 protein comes from TCRdb applying MiXCR to the 5' RACE reads. Among roughly 300,000 distinct CDR3 sequences, around 6.8% were seen once, and the ten largest hold 18%. The receptor was derived from a man aged 18 to 29 who received the YFV17D yellow fever vaccine. This material consisted of PBMCs, taken about 49 days after the first yellow fever vaccination. The rearrangement links TRBV28 to TRBJ2-6; no definite D call. CDR3 protein: CASSKLSGANVLTF. The CDR3 coding sequence is TGTGCCAGCAGTAAACTCTCTGGGGCCAACGTCCTGACTTTC.